These 15 T cell receptor beta chains were sequenced from one sample in a study of cytomegalovirus exposure and HLA in healthy donors. 60 Vbeta and 13 Jbeta primers were used in PCR. The assay was immunoSEQ multiplex PCR, and TCRdb's table has in-frame clones only and misses some. In the table there are some 180,000 clones, under 9.5% of which are singletons. Sequencing was carried out using PBMCs. These receptor sequences come from a woman in her thirties in good health and CMV-seropositive.

The rearrangement links TRBV5-1 to TRBJ2-3; D is undetermined. The ends were cut back, 6 bases at V and 0 bases at J, with 11 bases in the middle. The CDR3 sequence is 14 residues long. The germline CDR1 and CDR2 sequences are SGHRS and YFSETQ. The CDR3 region has the DNA TGCGCCAGCAAAGAGCGATCTAGCACAGATACGCAGTATTTT. Encoded protein: CASKERSSTDTQYF.

In its sample, this clone was seen a few times. The chain couples TRBV1 to TRBJ2-5; TRBD1, as called in the table, went unchecked against the DNA. TRBV1 is a pseudogene. The CDR3 consists of 14 residues. Here the CDR3 DNA reads TGCACCAGCAACTCACAGGGGGCGGGAGAGACCCAGTACTTC. This translates into CTSNSQGAGETQYF.

This clone was recorded a few times. The chain employs TRBV7-9 and TRBJ2-7, with 10 bases identical to TRBD2. This CDR3 is 18 amino acids long. Germline CDR1 reads SEHNR; CDR2 reads FQNEAQ (reference sequence). V shed 2 bases and J 3 bases; nucleotides not matched to a gene: 13. CDR3 sequence: CASSLLLSFTSGNYEQYF. CDR3 DNA: TGTGCCAGCAGCTTACTTCTATCCTTTACTAGCGGGAACTACGAGCAGTACTTC.

The CDR3: CASSDLRDSKGYTF. For the CDR3, the DNA is TGTGCCAGCAGTGATCTCCGGGACAGCAAGGGCTACACCTTC. The chain employs TRBV2 and TRBJ1-2; 7 bases match TRBD1. From germline, CDR1 is SNHLY and CDR2 FYNNEI. This CDR3 has 14 amino acids. Trimming at V came to 3 bases and at J to 8 bases, leaving 9 bases not matched to a gene.

V is TRBV4-1 and J is TRBJ2-5; D gene uncertain. The CDR3 is made up of 14 amino acids. Trimming took off 1 base at V and 1 base at J, with 7 bases between the two ends. Germline V gene sequence: CDR1 MGHRA, CDR2 YSYEKL. As DNA, the CDR3 is TGCGCCAGCAGCCAAGCTTGGGCCCAAGAGACCCAGTACTTC. Residues: CASSQAWAQETQYF.

The chain combines TRBV4-1 with TRBJ1-1, with D tentatively TRBD1 (5 bases). Trimming pared 3 bases from V and 5 bases from J, leaving 13 bases between. The CDR3 length is 14 residues. Per the germline V gene, CDR1 is MGHRA and CDR2 is YSYEKL. The DNA of the CDR3 is TGCGCCAGCAGCCACGACGACAGCAGAACTGAAGCTTTCTTT. This translates into CASSHDDSRTEAFF.

The sample holds a few counts of this clone. V is TRBV7-2 and J is TRBJ2-1; D gene unclear. The germline V and J ends were trimmed by 0 bases and 6 bases, with 3 bases remaining between them. CDR3 length: 12 residues. Germline CDR1 is SGHTA and CDR2 is FQGNSA. The CDR3 reads CASSLARNEQFF. CDR3 nucleotide sequence: TGTGCCAGCAGCTTAGCGCGCAATGAGCAGTTCTTC. Variable domain in full (rest from reference TRBV7-2 and TRBJ2-1): GAGVSQSPSNKVTEKGKDVELRCDPISGHTALYWYRQSLGQGLEFLIYFQGNSAPDKSGLPSDRFSAERTGGSVSTLTIQRTQQEDSAVYLCASSLARNEQFFGPGTRLTVL.

This clone was counted between two and nine times. The chain recombines TRBV4-1 with TRBJ2-1, with TRBD2 identical over 12 bases. This CDR3 spans 12 amino acids. Germline trimming cut 7 bases from V and 14 bases from J; bases unmatched to any gene: 6. Germline assignment: CDR1 MGHRA and CDR2 YSYEKL. The CDR3 here is CASMGTSGRKFF. The CDR3 region has the DNA TGCGCCAGCATGGGGACTAGCGGGCGTAAGTTCTTC.

This clone came up a few times. V gene TRBV6-1 combines with J gene TRBJ2-7, with D tentatively TRBD2 (6 bases). The V gene lost 10 bases and the J gene lost 3 bases, with 22 bases spanning the gap. There are 15 residues in the CDR3. The V gene's germline CDR1 is MNHNS and CDR2 SASEGT. The CDR3 protein is CATNSRGGSYYEQYF. The CDR3 nucleotides are TGTGCCACCAATTCCCGGGGAGGCAGCTACTACGAGCAGTACTTC.

This clone came up a few times. The genes are TRBV5-1 and TRBJ2-5; D is possibly TRBD2 (6 bases). Per germline, CDR1 SGHRS and CDR2 YFSETQ. This CDR3 region has 14 residues. Trimming left V 5 bases short and J 4 bases short, with 15 bases between. The DNA for the CDR3 is TGCGCCAGCAGTGTAGCCCTCGGGGGAGAGACCCAGTACTTC. Protein product: CASSVALGGETQYF.

The sample holds a few counts of this clone. The J gene is TRBJ1-1, the V gene TRBV19; D gene uncertain. Germline CDR1 and CDR2: LNHDA and SQIVND (reference sequence). The CDR3 has 13 residues. V was clipped by 5 bases and J by 1 base, with 8 bases between them. CDR3 residues: CASSLGQNTEAFF. The DNA for the CDR3 is TGTGCCAGTAGTCTAGGGCAGAACACTGAAGCTTTCTTT.

There are a few counts of this clone. The V gene is TRBV19, the J gene TRBJ1-1; tentative D call: TRBD1 (5 bases). The CDR3 length is 10 residues. CDR1 is LNHDA and CDR2 is SQIVND in the germline V gene (reference sequence). The ends were cut back, 8 bases at V and 8 bases at J, with 9 bases in the middle. The CDR3 nucleotides are TGTGCCAGTCAGGGAACAGAAGCTTTCTTT. This gives the protein CASQGTEAFF. The variable domain in full, with the rest retrieved from reference TRBV19 and TRBJ1-1, is DGGITQSPKYLFRKEGQNVTLSCEQNLNHDAMYWYRQDPGQGLRLIYYSQIVNDFQKGDIAEGYSVSREKKESFPLTVTSAQKNPTAFYLCASQGTEAFFGQGTRLTVV.

The gene calls are TRBV19 and TRBJ2-7, with 9 bases lining up with TRBD1. This CDR3 has 12 amino acids. Losses at the gene ends were 10 bases for V and 5 bases for J; bases not matched to a gene: 6. Germline CDR1 reads LNHDA; CDR2 reads SQIVND (reference sequence). CDR3 region: CATEDRGHEQYF. In nucleotides, the CDR3 is TGTGCCACCGAGGACAGGGGACACGAGCAGTACTTC.

This clone showed up just a few times. This chain connects TRBV27 to TRBJ2-1; 7 nucleotides align to TRBD1. Looked up from germline, CDR1 is MNHEY and CDR2 is SMNVEV (reference sequence). This CDR3 is 14 amino acids long. V dropped 6 bases and J dropped 2; count of bases not matched to a gene: 4. The CDR3 DNA reads TGTGCCAGCAGACTGACAGGGCCCTACAATGAGCAGTTCTTC. This sequence encodes CASRLTGPYNEQFF.

This clone was seen more than once but under ten times. The chain joins TRBV2 to TRBJ1-5, with TRBD1 matching over 7 bases. CDR3 length: 16 residues. The V gene's germline CDR1 is SNHLY and CDR2 FYNNEI. The trim removed 7 bases at V and 3 bases at J, leaving 12 bases unmatched. Here the CDR3 reads CASTRDSAKSNQPQHF. CDR3 nucleotides: TGTGCCAGCACTCGGGACAGCGCCAAGTCCAATCAGCCCCAGCATTTT.